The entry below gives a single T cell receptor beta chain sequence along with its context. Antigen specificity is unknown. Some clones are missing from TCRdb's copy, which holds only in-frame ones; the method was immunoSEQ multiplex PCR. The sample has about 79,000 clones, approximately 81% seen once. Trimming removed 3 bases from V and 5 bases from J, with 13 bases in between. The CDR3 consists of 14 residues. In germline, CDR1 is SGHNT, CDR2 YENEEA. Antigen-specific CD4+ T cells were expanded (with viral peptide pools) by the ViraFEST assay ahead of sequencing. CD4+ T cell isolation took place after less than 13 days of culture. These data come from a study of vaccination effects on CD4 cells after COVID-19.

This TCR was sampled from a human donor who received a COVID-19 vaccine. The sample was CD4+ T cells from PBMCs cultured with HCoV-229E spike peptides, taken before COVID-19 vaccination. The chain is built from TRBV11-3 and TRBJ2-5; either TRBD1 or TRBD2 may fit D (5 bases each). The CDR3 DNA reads TGTGCCAGCAGCTTGAGAGGGACGGGTGAGACCCAGTACTTC. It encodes CASSLRGTGETQYF.